Listed below are T cell receptor beta chains from one sample, sequenced in a study of neurological immune-mediated disorders. TCRdb re-called the 5' RACE reads through MiXCR, storing one row per CDR3 protein. Altogether 60,000 to 75,000 distinct CDR3 sequences are present, more than 8% being singletons, with the ten largest covering about an eighth. The specimen sequenced was PBMCs. Receptor source: a man aged 25-45 years in good health. The CDR3 runs from the conserved cysteine through the conserved F or W. The D gene is left open where the match is weak. A clone size is listed for some rows: how often the clone was seen (once, few, many), or a class if it is expanded.

TRBV7-9	many	.	TRBJ2-7	CASSPKGVAYEQYF	TGTGCCAGCAGCCCCAAGGGGGTCGCCTACGAGCAGTACTTC
TRBV6-5	many	TRBD1	TRBJ2-3	CATAAGGYTDTQYF	TGTGCCACCGCGGCAGGGGGTTACACAGATACGCAGTATTTT
TRBV5-4	.	.	TRBJ2-6	CASSPVSRGGSGANVLTF	TGTGCCAGCAGCCCCGTTAGCCGAGGGGGGTCTGGGGCCAACGTCCTGACTTTC
TRBV13	.	TRBD2	TRBJ2-7	CASSLYAGGPSYEQYF	TGTGCCAGCAGCTTATACGCGGGAGGGCCCTCCTACGAGCAGTACTTC
TRBV27	many	.	TRBJ2-7	CASSLQDSYEQYF	TGTGCCAGCAGTTTGCAGGACTCCTACGAGCAGTACTTC
TRBV6-2/TRBV6-3	few	TRBD2	TRBJ2-1	CASSALAGGPGEQFF	TGTGCCAGCAGTGCCCTAGCGGGAGGGCCGGGTGAGCAGTTCTTC
TRBV18	.	.	TRBJ2-7	CASSPVQGGNEWYF	TGTGCCAGCTCACCGGTACAGGGAGGGAACGAGTGGTACTTC
TRBV28	many	TRBD2	TRBJ2-3	CASEGNALAGGKQYF	TGTGCCAGCGAGGGAAATGCCCTAGCGGGAGGGAAGCAGTATTTT
TRBV24-1	many	TRBD2	TRBJ2-3	CATSEASGLPSTDTQYF	TGTGCCACCAGTGAGGCGTCGGGACTACCGTCAACAGATACGCAGTATTTT
TRBV20-1	many	.	TRBJ1-5	CSARSLTENQPQHF	TGCAGTGCTCGATCGCTTACGGAGAATCAGCCCCAGCATTTT
TRBV25-1	many	.	TRBJ1-2	CASSEPQLGSYGYTF	TGTGCCAGCAGTGAACCCCAACTAGGGTCCTATGGCTACACCTTC
TRBV6-6	many	TRBD2	TRBJ2-6	CASRGLAGEAGANVLTF	TGTGCCAGCAGGGGACTAGCGGGAGAGGCTGGGGCCAACGTCCTGACTTTC
TRBV29-1	many	.	TRBJ1-2	CSVGGGYTF	TGCAGCGTTGGAGGTGGCTACACCTTC
TRBV20-1	many	TRBD2	TRBJ2-1	CSAPTERAGFLNEQFF	TGCAGTGCCCCTACCGAGAGAGCGGGATTTTTGAATGAGCAGTTCTTC
TRBV28	many	TRBD2	TRBJ2-7	CASMPSGPYEQYF	TGTGCCAGCATGCCTAGCGGACCCTACGAGCAGTACTTC
TRBV6-1	many	TRBD1	TRBJ1-5	CASSEGTGTQPQHF	TGTGCCAGCAGTGAGGGGACAGGGACTCAGCCCCAGCATTTT
TRBV5-1	many	TRBD2	TRBJ2-7	CASSPWGGEQYF	TGCGCCAGCAGCCCCTGGGGGGGGGAGCAGTACTTC
TRBV20-1	many	TRBD2	TRBJ2-3	CSAYREGVSQYF	TGCAGTGCATACCGGGAGGGTGTATCGCAGTATTTT
TRBV20-1	many	TRBD1	TRBJ1-5	CSSSPGTGNQPQHF	TGCAGTTCATCACCTGGGACAGGCAATCAGCCCCAGCATTTT
TRBV7-3	many	.	TRBJ2-3	CASSQEAVAADTQYF	TGTGCCAGCAGCCAGGAAGCGGTGGCGGCAGATACGCAGTATTTT
TRBV5-1	many	.	TRBJ1-1	CASSLNNKTRRNTEAFF	TGCGCCAGCAGCCTAAACAACAAAACCCGAAGGAACACTGAAGCTTTCTTT